A selection of T cell receptor beta chains follows, all from one sample in a study of glioma-infiltrating T cells after dendritic cell vaccination. TCRdb's table, derived via immunoSEQ multiplex PCR, lists solely in-frame clones and lacks some. Here the sample spans under 100,000 clones, roughly 90% being singletons. The source was blood, collected before dendritic cell vaccination. The receptors derive from a human donor with glioblastoma. Both conserved end residues are part of each CDR3. Each record gives: D gene, clone size, J gene, V gene, CDR3 DNA, CDR3 protein. The D gene is left open where the match is weak. A clone size is listed for some rows: how often the clone was seen (once, few, many), or a class if it is expanded.

>-|-|TRBJ2-7|TRBV5-8
TGTGCCAGCAGCATTGCGGGGCTAAACCACGAGCAGTACTTC
CASSIAGLNHEQYF
>TRBD1|-|TRBJ2-2|TRBV7-9
TGTGCCAGCAGCAGACAGGGTGGCACCGGGGAGCTGTTTTTT
CASSRQGGTGELFF
>TRBD2|-|TRBJ2-5|TRBV2
TGTGCCAGCAGTGAAGGAGGGCTAGCGGGAGAGGAGACCCAGTACTTC
CASSEGGLAGEETQYF
>-|-|TRBJ1-1|TRBV6-4
TGTGCCAGCAGTGAATCGGGCCAGGGAACTGAAGCTTTCTTT
CASSESGQGTEAFF
>-|once|TRBJ2-7|TRBV5-1
TGCGCCAGCAGCTTGGGAAACGCGAGAGGGTACGAGCAGTACTTC
CASSLGNARGYEQYF
>-|-|TRBJ1-5|TRBV4-1
TGCGCCAGCAGCCAAGGGACAGTGAATCAGCCCCAGCATTTT
CASSQGTVNQPQHF
>-|-|TRBJ2-3|TRBV5-1
TGCGCCAGCAAGACCCTAGCCTCATCCGATACGCAGTATTTT
CASKTLASSDTQYF
>-|once|TRBJ1-1|TRBV11-2
TGTGCCAGCAGCTTAGCTGGGGCCACTGAAGCTTTCTTT
CASSLAGATEAFF
>TRBD1|-|TRBJ1-3|TRBV10-2
TGCGCCAGCAGTGAGAAGGCAGGGGGTATTGGAAACACCATATATTTT
CASSEKAGGIGNTIYF
>-|-|TRBJ1-2|TRBV5-6
TGTGCCAGCAGCTTGGTTAGCGGCGGCTATGGCTACACCTTC
CASSLVSGGYGYTF
>TRBD1|-|TRBJ2-1|TRBV2
TGTGCCAGCAGTGCCGGACAGGGCTTTTACAATGAGCAGTTCTTC
CASSAGQGFYNEQFF
>-|-|TRBJ1-2|TRBV30
TGTGCCTGGAGTACGGCAGGGCCCTATGGCTACACCTTC
CAWSTAGPYGYTF
>-|-|TRBJ1-3|TRBV7-8
TGTGCCAGCAGCTTAGCGTGGGGCAGACCTGGAAACACCATATATTTT
CASSLAWGRPGNTIYF
>-|-|TRBJ2-1|TRBV7-6
TGTGCCACCTCGACAGGAATTTCCTACAATGAGCAGTTCTTC
CATSTGISYNEQFF
>TRBD1|-|TRBJ1-5|TRBV6-5
TGTGCCAGCAGACTCGACAGGGCTGGCAATCAGCCCCAGCATTTT
CASRLDRAGNQPQHF
>-|once|TRBJ1-2|TRBV10-3
TGTGCCATCAGTTTACAGGGCCCAGGCGGCTATGGCTACACCTTC
CAISLQGPGGYGYTF
>-|few|TRBJ1-1|TRBV19
TGTGCCAGTAGTATAGGCGATCCTAGGTGGGCTGAAGCTTTCTTT
CASSIGDPRWAEAFF
>-|-|TRBJ1-1|TRBV27
TGTGCCAGCAGTTGGGGGACGGAAGGAGGGGAAGCTTTCTTT
CASSWGTEGGEAFF
>TRBD2|-|TRBJ2-5|TRBV5-1
TGCGCCAGCAGCCGAGCAACAGCGGGAACTATCCAAGAGACCCAGTACTTC
CASSRATAGTIQETQYF
>TRBD1|-|TRBJ2-3|TRBV6-1
TGTGCCAGCAGTGACAGGACAGGGGTGATGAGGTCAGATACGCAGTATTTT
CASSDRTGVMRSDTQYF
>-|-|TRBJ1-2|TRBV27
TGTGCCAGCAGTTCGATCAGGGATGGCTATGGCTACACCTTC
CASSSIRDGYGYTF
>-|-|TRBJ2-3|TRBV7-2
TGTGCCAGCAGCTTAAACGGGGGGCGCACAGATACGCAGTATTTT
CASSLNGGRTDTQYF
>-|-|TRBJ2-3|TRBV6-1
TGTGCCAGCAGTGTCCTCTTCGGGACAGATACGCAGTATTTT
CASSVLFGTDTQYF
>TRBD1|once|TRBJ1-1|TRBV19
TGTGCCAGTAGCGGAGACAGGGGGGGGTCTAAAGCTTTCTTT
CASSGDRGGSKAFF
>TRBD1|-|TRBJ1-1|TRBV6-1
TGTGCCAGCAGTGAAAAACCCGGGACAGAAACAAAAGCTTTCTTT
CASSEKPGTETKAFF
>TRBD2|-|TRBJ2-7|TRBV6-1
TGTGCCAGCAGTCAGACTAGCGTCGTCTACGAGCAGTACTTC
CASSQTSVVYEQYF
>-|-|TRBJ2-7|TRBV5-1
TGCGCCAGCAGCAACGCCCCAAGCGGACGGACCTACGAGCAGTACTTC
CASSNAPSGRTYEQYF
>-|-|TRBJ1-2|TRBV9
TGTGCCAGCAGCGTCCGCCTTCAGGGGACCTACACCTTC
CASSVRLQGTYTF
>TRBD2|-|TRBJ2-1|TRBV11-2
TGTGCCAGCAGCTTAGAGGGACTAGCGGGGAATGAGCAGTTCTTC
CASSLEGLAGNEQFF
>-|-|TRBJ2-1|TRBV25-1
TGTGCCAGCAGGGCGGGGGCGGGCTACAATGAGCAGTTCTTC
CASRAGAGYNEQFF
>-|-|TRBJ2-1|TRBV6-5
TGTGCCAGCAGTAGGGACTGGAGCTCCTACAATGAGCAGTTCTTC
CASSRDWSSYNEQFF
>TRBD1|-|TRBJ1-5|TRBV6-1
TGTGCCAGCAGGGGGACAGTTTGGGGCAATCAGCCCCAGCATTTT
CASRGTVWGNQPQHF
>-|-|TRBJ2-1|TRBV2
TGTGCCAGCAGCCCGCTTACCCTCCTAGCAGGTAATGAGCAGTTCTTC
CASSPLTLLAGNEQFF
>TRBD1|once|TRBJ2-7|TRBV10-3
TGTGCCATCAGGAAGACAGGGGGCAACGAGCAGTACTTC
CAIRKTGGNEQYF
>TRBD2|-|TRBJ2-5|TRBV4-2
TGTGCCAGCAGCCAAGATGTGCGGGGGGGCATAGAGACCCAGTACTTC
CASSQDVRGGIETQYF
>TRBD1|few|TRBJ1-2|TRBV5-4
TGTGCCAGCAGCCAGTACAGGGGCTCGGGATATGGCTACACCTTC
CASSQYRGSGYGYTF
>-|-|TRBJ1-2|TRBV5-1
TGCGCCAGCAGCTTGGAGGCGGGTCGCGGCTACACCTTC
CASSLEAGRGYTF
>-|-|TRBJ1-5|TRBV13
TGTGCCAGCAGCTCCCGGTCTGGCAATCAGCCCCAGCATTTT
CASSSRSGNQPQHF
>-|-|TRBJ1-2|TRBV7-9
TGTGCCAGCAGCCCCAAACAGGGCTATGGCTACACCTTC
CASSPKQGYGYTF
>-|few|TRBJ1-1|TRBV7-8
TGTGCCAGCAGCTTACAGGCGAACACTGAAGCTTTCTTT
CASSLQANTEAFF
>-|once|TRBJ2-3|TRBV7-3
TGTGCCAGCAGCTTAACGTCGGGAGTCACAGATACGCAGTATTTT
CASSLTSGVTDTQYF
>-|-|TRBJ1-1|TRBV4-1
TGCGCCAGCAGCCAAGTTTTTGTACAGATGAACACTGAAGCTTTCTTT
CASSQVFVQMNTEAFF
>TRBD1|-|TRBJ1-5|TRBV6-1
TGTGCCGGATCCCGGGACAGGGCGTTTCAGCCCCAGCATTTT
CAGSRDRAFQPQHF
>TRBD2|-|TRBJ2-1|TRBV7-9
TGTGCCAGCAGCTTAGAACTAGCGGGACCCAATGAGCAGTTCTTC
CASSLELAGPNEQFF
>TRBD1|-|TRBJ2-1|TRBV4-1
TGCGCCAGCAGCCGGGGACAGTCATGGAGTGAGCAGTTCTTC
CASSRGQSWSEQFF
>-|-|TRBJ1-3|TRBV11-2
TGTGCCACCGGGGAGAGCTCTGGAAACACCATATATTTT
CATGESSGNTIYF
>-|-|TRBJ2-5|TRBV9
TGTGCCAGCAGCGTAGGGATGGCAGGCCAAGAGACCCAGTACTTC
CASSVGMAGQETQYF
>-|-|TRBJ1-4|TRBV9
TGTGCCAGCAGTTCCGAGGTGTCCGGAGCAACTAATGAAAAACTGTTTTTT
CASSSEVSGATNEKLFF
>-|-|TRBJ1-1|TRBV2
TGTGCCAGCAGTGCAGGGGTGGACACTGAAGCTTTCTTT
CASSAGVDTEAFF
>TRBD1|-|TRBJ1-3|TRBV29-1
TGCAGCGCCACCCTCGGGACAGTTGGAAACACCATATATTTT
CSATLGTVGNTIYF
>TRBD2|-|TRBJ2-1|TRBV6-5
TGTGCCAGCAGAATTAGCGGGAGGGCCTACAATGAGCAGTTCTTC
CASRISGRAYNEQFF
>TRBD1|-|TRBJ2-6|TRBV27
TGTGCCAGCAGGTGGACAGGGGGGCTCTCTGGGGCCAACGTCCTGACTTTC
CASRWTGGLSGANVLTF
>-|-|TRBJ2-1|TRBV18
TGTGCCAGCTCACCACGCACAGGGTCGGGCGATGAGCAGTTCTTC
CASSPRTGSGDEQFF